This T cell receptor beta chain was captured by sequencing in a study of blood T cell repertoires in COVID-19. Germline values: CDR1 LGHDT, CDR2 YNNKEL (reference sequence). The CDR3 is 12 residues long. The J segment lost 12 bases and the V segment lost 4 bases, leaving 3 bases of the junction unmatched. Authors' analysis steps: Nucleated cell counts were estimated from reference gene primer amplification. The table came from immunoSEQ multiplex PCR; TCRdb's copy has only in-frame clones and leaves some out. V, J and clone size were drawn from that table, and D and trimming were deduced from the DNA. Of about 81,000 clones in the sample, around 89% were seen once.

Sequencing used peripheral blood. The TCR comes from a man aged 70-80 years with active or convalescent COVID-19. The V gene is TRBV3-1 (or the pseudogene TRBV3-2), the J gene TRBJ1-6, with 7 bases lining up with TRBD1. DNA of the CDR3: TGTGCCAGCAGCCCCAGGGGGTTACCCCTCCACTTT. It translates to CASSPRGLPLHF.